This T cell receptor beta chain was recorded in a study of response to subunit inactivated influenza vaccine. Study findings and constraints: The authors put forward the suggestion that each seasonal influenza vaccination may bring in only a limited number of new T cells.

This clonotype was detected only a few times. Its antigen remains unknown. Trimming took off 2 bases at V and 4 bases at J, with 11 bases between the two ends. This CDR3 spans 13 amino acids. The germline V gene has CDR1 DFQATT and CDR2 SNEGSKA (reference sequence). TCRdb fed the RT-PCR reads into MiXCR, producing one record per CDR3 protein. The sample includes 700,000 to 800,000 distinct CDR3 sequences, around a sixth of them seen just once. The specimen comprised PBMCs from blood, sampled about 5 days after vaccination. The V gene is TRBV20-1, the J gene TRBJ1-1; D gene ambiguous. The receptor was derived from a middle-aged man who received an inactivated influenza vaccine. CDR3 in amino acids: CSARFLRGTEAFF. In DNA form, the CDR3 reads TGCAGTGCTAGATTTCTCCGGGGCACTGAAGCTTTCTTT.